Shown below are 19 T cell receptor beta chains from a single sample sequenced in a study of Tregs in tolerant kidney transplant recipients. The nonmyeloablative bone marrow transplants came from related graft donors, with transient mixed chimerism. The repertoire was sequenced with immunoSEQ multiplex PCR; TCRdb's copy has only in-frame clones and lacks some. The sample has 50,000 or so clones; about 89% are singletons. Sequences were derived from CD8+ T cells from blood (PBMCs), sampled 24 months after the transplant. The receptors here all came from a human patient who received a combined kidney and bone marrow transplant. The graft donor may be the source of some T cells.

V gene TRBV6-5 combines with J gene TRBJ2-1; 7 nucleotides line up with TRBD2. Germline V CDR1 and CDR2: MNHEY, SVGAGI. The junction had 10 bases not matched to a gene; V was cut back by 5 bases and J by 9 bases. This CDR3 region has 14 residues. DNA of the CDR3: TGTGCCAGCAGTACGGGCCCCCCGGGAGGTGAGCAGTTCTTC. Encoded protein: CASSTGPPGGEQFF.

V usage is TRBV14 and J usage is TRBJ2-2, with D tentatively TRBD2 (5 bases). Trimming removed 1 base from V and 4 bases from J, with 16 bases in between. The germline V gene encodes CDR1 SGHDN and CDR2 FVKESK. The CDR3 is 17 residues long. The CDR3 is CASSQVRGRGPTGELFF. The CDR3 bases are TGTGCCAGCAGCCAAGTACGAGGGCGCGGTCCCACCGGGGAGCTGTTTTTT.

This clone was picked up one time. The chain carries TRBV5-4 and TRBJ2-7; maybe TRBD2 (5 bases). The CDR3 runs to 14 residues. The V and J ends lost 1 base and 2 bases respectively, with 10 bases between them. Germline assignment: CDR1 SGHNT and CDR2 YYREEE (reference sequence). The CDR3 DNA is TGTGCCAGCAGCTTGTCCGGGAAACCCTACGAGCAGTACTTC. Its translation: CASSLSGKPYEQYF.

The genes are TRBV7-3 and TRBJ2-7; 8 bases fit TRBD2. This CDR3 spans 15 amino acids. Germline lookup yields CDR1 SGHTA and CDR2 FQGTGA. V dropped 5 bases and J dropped 6; count of bases not matched to a gene: 12. CDR3 protein: CASSPQTGGRPEQYF. CDR3 coding DNA: TGTGCCAGCAGCCCCCAAACGGGGGGGAGGCCCGAGCAGTACTTC.

This chain links TRBV11-2 with TRBJ2-7, with D unclear. V was trimmed by 1 base and J by 2 bases, leaving 6 bases between them. Germline CDR1 reads SGHAT; CDR2 reads FQNNGV. The CDR3 covers 13 residues. The CDR3 DNA reads TGTGCCAGCAGCTTAGGTAGTCCCTACGAGCAGTACTTC. Encoded protein: CASSLGSPYEQYF.

This clone was seen a single time. The rearrangement links TRBV6-1 to TRBJ2-5; D unresolved. The J call may be incorrect, as the DNA end agrees better with TRBJ2-7. The V gene's germline CDR1 is MNHNS and CDR2 SASEGT. CDR3 size: 10 residues. The CDR3 DNA is TGTGCCAGCAGTGCCTACGAGCAGTACTTC. It encodes CASSAYEQYF.

The V and J genes are TRBV7-9 and TRBJ1-5; tentative D call: TRBD1 (6 bases). The germline CDR1 and CDR2 sequences are SEHNR and FQNEAQ (reference sequence). The CDR3 is made up of 14 amino acids. Trimming stripped 1 base from V and 7 bases from J, with 11 bases between. In DNA, the CDR3 is TGTGCCAGCAGCTTAGGGGCAGGGGACCAGCCCCAGCATTTT. Translating it yields CASSLGAGDQPQHF.

The V gene is TRBV15, the J gene TRBJ1-5, with 7 bases matching TRBD1. Germline V gene lookup returns CDR1 LNHNV and CDR2 YYDKDF (reference sequence). V shed 0 bases and J 6 bases; nucleotides not matched to a gene: 5. The CDR3 is 15 residues long. CDR3 sequence (DNA): TGTGCCACCAGCAGAGATAAGGGGGCGGCTCAGCCCCAGCATTTT. Protein product: CATSRDKGAAQPQHF.

This chain links TRBV19 with TRBJ2-7, with TRBD1 as a possible D gene (6 bases). The CDR3 spans 14 residues. Germline-derived CDR1 and CDR2 are LNHDA and SQIVND (reference sequence). V gave up 5 bases and J gave up 2 bases, with 13 bases separating them. The CDR3 DNA sequence: TGTGCCAGTAGTCCGGCGCAGGGGACCTACGAGCAGTACTTC. It codes for CASSPAQGTYEQYF.

The chain employs TRBV9 and TRBJ1-2; TRBD1 matches 9 bases. CDR1 is SGDLS and CDR2 is YYNGEE in the germline V gene. This CDR3 spans 18 amino acids. The V segment lost 0 bases and the J segment 0 bases; nucleotides outside the gene matches: 9. The CDR3 sequence: CASSVAQTGGASNYGYTF. The CDR3 bases are TGTGCCAGCAGCGTAGCTCAAACAGGGGGCGCGTCTAACTATGGCTACACCTTC.

The chain employs TRBV29-1 and TRBJ2-7; a possible D gene is TRBD1 (8 bases). The V end was cut by 4 bases, the J end by 2 bases, with 12 bases between. The length of the CDR3 is 13 residues. Germline CDR1 is SQVTM and CDR2 is ANQGSEA. CDR3 sequence reads: CSVVQGGPYEQYF. CDR3 sequence (DNA): TGCAGCGTTGTACAGGGGGGGCCCTACGAGCAGTACTTC.

The rearrangement uses TRBV7-9 and TRBJ2-7; 10 bases map to TRBD1. The germline V gene encodes CDR1 SEHNR and CDR2 FQNEAQ (reference sequence). J gave up 6 bases and V 9 bases, and 11 bases lay outside the gene matches. The CDR3 runs to 14 residues. The CDR3 sequence is CASETGTGVREQYF. DNA of the CDR3: TGTGCCAGTGAGACCGGGACAGGGGTTCGCGAGCAGTACTTC.

V gene TRBV5-4 combines with J gene TRBJ2-4; 9 bases map to TRBD1. V gave up 4 bases and J gave up 9 bases; unmatched junction bases: 8. Germline CDR1 is SGHNT and CDR2 is YYREEE (reference sequence). The CDR3 runs to 14 residues. Written as DNA, the CDR3 is TGTGCCAGCAGCATACAGGGGGCGCCCAGCATTCAGTACTTC. It specifies CASSIQGAPSIQYF.

This chain joins TRBV10-3 and TRBJ1-2; no reliable D call. The V and J ends lost 1 base and 0 bases respectively, with 6 bases between them. Germline V lookup: CDR1 ENHRY, CDR2 SYGVKD. CDR3 length: 14 residues. CDR3 bases: TGTGCCATCAGTGAGTATCCAGCTAACTATGGCTACACCTTC. It encodes CAISEYPANYGYTF.

This clone has just one count. The V and J genes are TRBV5-6 and TRBJ1-1; a possible D gene is TRBD1 (5 bases). Trimming removed 3 bases from V and 4 bases from J, with 7 bases in between. Looked up from germline, CDR1 is SGHDT and CDR2 is YYEEEE. CDR3 size: 12 residues. The CDR3 DNA follows: TGTGCCAGCAGCTGGGGGGGCACTGAAGCTTTCTTT. This sequence encodes CASSWGGTEAFF.

This clone was found once. This chain joins TRBV19 and TRBJ2-1; possibly TRBD1 for D (8 bases). Germline values: CDR1 LNHDA, CDR2 SQIVND (reference sequence). The V and J ends lost 6 bases and 4 bases respectively, with 19 bases between them. This CDR3 region has 16 residues. This chain's CDR3 is CASSTTGGVRYNEQFF. The CDR3 DNA reads as TGTGCCAGTAGCACTACAGGGGGGGTGAGATACAATGAGCAGTTCTTC.

The genes are TRBV4-3 and TRBJ1-2; D remains unclear. The CDR3 consists of 15 residues. The V end lost 1 base, the J end lost 5 bases, and 14 bases lay between the germline ends. Germline CDR1 and CDR2: LGHNA and YSLEER. The CDR3 reads CASSQVRGESYGYTF. The DNA of the CDR3 is TGCGCCAGCAGCCAAGTTCGAGGAGAAAGTTATGGCTACACCTTC.

The chain joins TRBV9 to TRBJ2-1, with D tentatively TRBD2 (6 bases). The V end was cut by 1 base, the J end by 8 bases, with 16 bases between. The CDR3 extends over 15 amino acids. Germline-derived CDR1 and CDR2 are SGDLS and YYNGEE. DNA for the CDR3: TGTGCCAGCAGCGTACTATCGTCTAGCGCCGATGAGCAGTTCTTC. It codes for CASSVLSSSADEQFF.

The CDR3 nucleotides are TGTGCCAGCGAGCCCTCGTTAGACAGGGGTAGAGGCTACACCTTC. Translating it yields CASEPSLDRGRGYTF. The chain employs TRBV2 and TRBJ1-2, with TRBD1 matching 8 bases. The trim removed 8 bases at V and 8 bases at J, leaving 16 bases unmatched. Germline V gene lookup returns CDR1 SNHLY and CDR2 FYNNEI. The CDR3 length is 15 residues.